Presented here are 13 T cell receptor beta chains from one specimen sequenced in a study of T cells after yellow fever vaccination. TCRdb re-called the 5' RACE reads through MiXCR, storing one row per CDR3 protein. The sample includes 100,000 to 150,000 distinct CDR3 sequences, about 7% seen only once; the top ten take 2% to 3%. The sequencing used CD4+ T cells sorted from PBMCs, collected more than 8 days after the first yellow fever vaccination. Receptor source: a man aged 18-30 years who received the YFV17D yellow fever vaccine.

Many counts were recorded for this clonotype. The V gene is TRBV4-2, the J gene TRBJ2-5; D is undetermined. Trimming removed 0 bases from V and 1 base from J, with 9 bases in between. The V gene's germline CDR1 is LGHNA and CDR2 YNFKEQ. The CDR3 spans 15 residues. CDR3 loop: CASSQDARGQETQYF. Written as DNA, the CDR3 is TGTGCCAGCAGCCAAGACGCGCGAGGCCAAGAGACCCAGTACTTC.

This clonotype was detected ten times or more. The V gene is TRBV7-3, the J gene TRBJ2-3; D is perhaps TRBD1 or TRBD2 (6 bases each). V lost 8 bases, J lost 4 bases, and 13 bases lay in between. CDR1 and CDR2 (germline): SGHTA, FQGTGA. This CDR3 has 13 residues. CDR3 in amino acids: CASGPGASDTQYF. The CDR3 DNA reads TGTGCCAGCGGGCCGGGGGCGTCAGATACGCAGTATTTT.

There are many counts of this clonotype. The chain links TRBV9 to TRBJ2-5; no clear D. The CDR3 extends over 14 amino acids. Germline V gene lookup returns CDR1 SGDLS and CDR2 YYNGEE. V was pared by 1 base and J by 4 bases, with 11 bases between. The CDR3 DNA follows: TGTGCCAGCAGCGTATTCTCCGGTCGAGAGACCCAGTACTTC. Translating gives CASSVFSGRETQYF.

This clonotype has a handful of counts. The genes are TRBV5-1 and TRBJ1-1; 7 nucleotides match TRBD1. V shed 8 bases, J shed 2 bases, and the junction held 3 bases outside the gene matches. The CDR3 is made up of 12 amino acids. Germline values: CDR1 SGHRS, CDR2 YFSETQ. The CDR3 reads CASRQGNTEAFF. The CDR3 DNA follows: TGCGCCAGTAGACAGGGCAACACTGAAGCTTTCTTT.

This clonotype was picked up many times. The V and J genes are TRBV7-9 and TRBJ1-5; 8 positions agree with TRBD1. The CDR3 is made up of 15 amino acids. With 6 bases clipped from V and 4 bases from J, the junction kept 8 bases outside the gene matches. Germline loops: CDR1 SEHNR, CDR2 FQNEAQ (reference sequence). The CDR3 is CASSIQGGANQPQHF. The CDR3 coding sequence is TGTGCCAGCAGTATACAGGGGGGAGCAAATCAGCCCCAGCATTTT.

In this sample, this clonotype turned up many times. The chain uses TRBV27 and TRBJ2-7; D gene unclear. V was clipped by 5 bases and J by 5 bases, with 4 bases between them. This CDR3 comprises 10 residues. Germline V CDR1 and CDR2: MNHEY, SMNVEV (reference sequence). The CDR3: CASSSDEQYV. DNA of the CDR3: TGTGCCAGCAGTAGTGACGAGCAGTACGTC.

This clonotype was found many times. The J gene is TRBJ1-5, the V gene TRBV12-3 or TRBV12-4, with no clear D. The CDR3 is 11 residues long. Trimming removed 3 bases at V and 11 bases at J, with 8 bases between. This CDR3 reads CASSLLDAQHF. The CDR3 DNA is TGTGCCAGCAGTTTGCTGGACGCCCAGCATTTT.

This clonotype has a count of ten or more. The rearrangement uses TRBV4-3 and TRBJ1-6; D ambiguous. This CDR3 has 17 residues. V gave up 4 bases and J gave up 0 bases, with 13 bases separating them. CDR1 LGHNA and CDR2 YSLEER come from the germline V gene. CDR3 bases: TGCGCCAGCAGCCCTGCTTCGGCAAACTCCTATAATTCACCCCTCCACTTT. Its translation is CASSPASANSYNSPLHF.

The table lists this clonotype with many counts. J is TRBJ2-1 and V is TRBV12-3 or TRBV12-4; 8 bases are shared with TRBD1. The CDR3 loop spans 12 amino acids. The V segment lost 5 bases and the J segment 10 bases; nucleotides outside the gene matches: 4. The CDR3 protein is CASSPRTGEQFF. The DNA for the CDR3 is TGTGCCAGCAGTCCGAGGACAGGGGAGCAGTTCTTC.

This clonotype was counted many times. The V and J genes are TRBV20-1 and TRBJ1-2; 10 bases line up with TRBD1. The V and J ends lost 5 bases and 5 bases, in that order; junction bases with no gene match: 11. Germline loops: CDR1 DFQATT, CDR2 SNEGSKA (reference sequence). This CDR3 is 15 amino acids long. This CDR3 is CSAYDRGRITYGYTF. CDR3 in DNA: TGCAGTGCTTATGACAGGGGGCGTATAACTTATGGCTACACCTTC.

The sample holds many counts of this clonotype. J is TRBJ2-5 and V is TRBV11-2, with 13 nucleotides matching TRBD2. The length of the CDR3 is 16 residues. J lost 5 bases, V lost 2 bases, and 5 bases had no gene match. CDR1 is SGHAT, CDR2 FQNNGV, per germline. Written as DNA, the CDR3 is TGTGCCAGCAGCTTAAATGGACTAGCGGGGGTTGAGACCCAGTACTTC. Translation: CASSLNGLAGVETQYF. Based on the CDR3 plus reference TRBV11-2 and TRBJ2-5, the full variable domain is EAGVAQSPRYKIIEKRQSVAFWCNPISGHATLYWYQQILGQGPKLLIQFQNNGVVDDSQLPKDRFSAERLKGVDSTLKIQPAKLEDSAVYLCASSLNGLAGVETQYFGPGTRLLVL.

This clonotype was recorded at least ten times. V and J are TRBV11-2 and TRBJ2-1; weak D call: TRBD2 (5 bases). The CDR3 totals 16 residues. CDR1 and CDR2 (germline): SGHAT, FQNNGV. Deletions cut 5 bases from V and 0 bases from J, with 14 bases between. CDR3 sequence: CASSRGPDSSYNEQFF. In DNA, the CDR3 is TGTGCCAGCAGCCGCGGGCCCGATAGCTCCTACAATGAGCAGTTCTTC.

This clonotype was counted at least ten times. The gene calls are TRBV5-1 and TRBJ1-1; the D is unclear. Germline V lookup: CDR1 SGHRS, CDR2 YFSETQ. The ends were cut back, 0 bases at V and 11 bases at J, with 8 bases in the middle. CDR3 length equals 11 residues. The CDR3 DNA follows: TGCGCCAGCAGCTTGGCCAAGAAGGCTTTCTTT. Residues: CASSLAKKAFF.